This T cell receptor (beta chain) was sequenced during a study of Ad26.COV2.S vaccination and SARS-CoV-2 variants. Across the study: Once or twice, 56 days apart, Ad26.COV2.S was delivered intramuscularly.

Concerning this clone itself: What it binds is unknown.

The treatment was: around 19 received Ad26.COV2.S at low or high dose, single or two shots; 5 received placebo; per-sample allocation not given. All samples were drawn on day 63, counting from the first vaccine or placebo injection. TCRdb keeps only in-frame clones here, not all; method: immunoSEQ multiplex PCR. The sample has about 220,000 clones, around 89% seen once. V was trimmed by 5 bases and J by 13 bases, leaving 17 bases between them. This CDR3 contains 12 residues. CDR1 and CDR2 (germline): SGHVS, FNYEAQ. Study findings and constraints: After vaccination, reports described spike-specific CD8+ and CD4+ T cell responses as showing substantial breadth.

The receptor was derived from a person between 18 and 65 years old who received the Ad26.COV2.S COVID-19 vaccine or a placebo. The input for sequencing was peripheral blood, taken in a trial of Ad26.COV2.S vaccine versus placebo. The chain employs TRBV7-6 and TRBJ2-5, with a weak D call TRBD2 (6 bases). The CDR3 loop is CASSEPGTPRYF. In DNA, the CDR3 is TGTGCCAGCAGCGAACCTGGGACTCCCCGGTACTTC.